This TCR beta chain comes out of a study of Ad26.COV2.S vaccination and SARS-CoV-2 variants. The study, taken as a whole, reports: Placebo recipients and vaccine recipients were similar in non-spike TCR breadth.

Germline V gives CDR1 MNHEY, CDR2 SMNVEV (reference sequence). Deletions cut 2 bases from V and 0 bases from J, with 5 bases between. The CDR3 runs 13 residues. Regarding this clone: Its antigen is not identified. This CDR3 is also generated by other DNA sequences in the sample.

Repertoires were generated with immunoSEQ multiplex PCR, while TCRdb's copy carries only in-frame clones and drops some. The profile shows about 460,000 clones, roughly nine tenths of them singletons. Treatment defined: some 20 received Ad26.COV2.S at low or high dose, single or two shots; roughly 5 received placebo; per-sample allocation not given. Sample collection was performed on day 63 after the first vaccine or placebo injection. Sequencing used peripheral blood, obtained in a trial of Ad26.COV2.S vaccine versus placebo. The J gene is TRBJ2-7, the V gene TRBV27, with no clear D. This TCR was recovered from a person between 18 and 59 years old who received the Ad26.COV2.S COVID-19 vaccine or a placebo. The CDR3 here is CASSLGTSYEQYF. The CDR3 region has the DNA TGTGCCAGCAGTTTAGGCACCTCCTACGAGCAGTACTTC.